This T cell receptor (beta chain) was recovered during a study of blood T cells in healthy people across ages. V shed 6 bases and J shed 5 bases, with 20 bases lying between them. Germline V gene sequence: CDR1 MNHEY, CDR2 SVGAGI. This CDR3 contains 15 residues. A remark on this clonotype: Its cognate antigen is unknown.

Study observations and caveats: Older individuals had lower TCR beta diversity per million T cells (the decline was roughly linear).

A sample-barcoded 5' primer and a J-beta primer mix were used in a second PCR of about 6 to 11 cycles. Using its own MiXCR run on the 5' RACE reads, TCRdb lists one record per CDR3 protein. Here the sample spans over 600,000 distinct CDR3 sequences, less than 45% being singletons. Healthy Caucasian individuals from Russia aged about 6 to 95 were enrolled as donors. The rearrangement joins TRBV6-5 to TRBJ2-7; D is possibly TRBD2 (7 bases). Sequencing was performed on blood. The receptor's source is an elderly man in good health. CDR3 sequence: CASRPSGGGAHEQYF. The CDR3 DNA reads TGTGCCAGCAGGCCTAGCGGTGGGGGGGCTCACGAGCAGTACTTC.